This TCR beta chain was retrieved from a study of shared clonotypes between healthy human individuals. J was trimmed by 5 bases and V by 8 bases; bases with no gene match: 2. Germline V CDR1 and CDR2: MNHNS, SASEGT. This CDR3 region has 12 residues. Generated by immunoSEQ multiplex PCR, the TCRdb table keeps only in-frame clones and is missing some. The table has 550,000 to 700,000 clones, roughly 72% seen once; the top ten hold 1.5% to 2%. Sequenced: memory CD4+ T cells sorted from blood. Subset meaning: CD45RA-negative fraction. This receptor was taken from a woman aged 30 to 39 in good health. V gene TRBV6-1 combines with J gene TRBJ1-2; 10 bases are shared with TRBD1. The CDR3 here is CASEGQGYGYTF. CDR3 in DNA: TGTGCCAGCGAGGGACAGGGGTATGGCTACACCTTC.